This T cell receptor (beta chain) was sequenced during a study of cytomegalovirus exposure and HLA in healthy donors. Regarding the study as a whole: Testing in vitro showed three CMV-associated chains specific for CMV antigens. The study labeled around 160 TCR beta chains cytomegalovirus-associated.

Germline-derived CDR1 and CDR2 are WNHNN and SYGVQD (reference sequence). The length of the CDR3 is 12 residues. V trimming: 8 bases; J trimming: 4 bases; junction bases outside the gene matches: 0. The protocol was immunoSEQ multiplex PCR, while the TCRdb copy is restricted to in-frame clones and leaves out a portion. The sample holds about 200,000 clones, about 81% seen once. About this clone itself: Its antigen is unidentified.

The V and J genes are TRBV10-1 and TRBJ1-5; TRBD1 matches at 9 bases. This sequence was found in a young woman in good health and CMV-seronegative. Source material: PBMCs. The CDR3 here is CASGQGNQPQHF. CDR3 sequence (DNA): TGCGCCAGCGGACAGGGGAATCAGCCCCAGCATTTT.